This entry is about one T cell receptor beta chain. The target of this receptor is not known. Per-base quality was not reported, and no clone a single base away is much larger than it. V is clipped by 1 base and J by 3 bases, and the sequence between their germline boundaries is 6 bases long. The CDR3 covers 12 residues, taking in both the cysteine and the phenylalanine. Only CDR3 DNA remains: 36 bases, in frame from the first base. Via the germline V gene (reference sequence), CDR1 is GTSNPN and CDR2 SVGIG. Each collaborating institution followed its own protocols to collect whole blood in K2EDTA tubes. For TCRbeta analysis, collaborator samples were shipped as frozen whole blood, as isolated PBMCs, or as DNA extracted from either sample type. The data originate from a study of blood T cell repertoires in COVID-19 (dated by TCRdb to the early 2020s). About the full investigation: Samples from collaborators originated in the United States, Italy and Spain and spanned both the acute and convalescent phases of COVID-19. The material from the prospective study consisted of cDNA or gDNA derived from T cells, B-cell-depleted T cells, or PBMCs. Deeply sampled blood TCRbeta repertoires from subjects exposed to, actively infected with, or recovered from COVID-19 were included in the dataset. The repertoires were released in a freely available public database intended as a resource for research on the immune response to SARS-CoV-2. Samples came from the ongoing ImmuneRACE study (first 160 participants) plus 1,254 subjects from 6 global collaborators. Nearly every sample came with metadata listing a de-identified subject ID, COVID-19 status, age in years and sex. HLA class I and class II types, where available, came from metadata supplied by the sample provider rather than from assay-based typing.

Results and caveats for the whole study, not just this receptor: The amount of clinical and demographic metadata varied by source and participant and was provided uncurated.

TCRbeta CDR3 regions were amplified from genomic DNA by means of the immunoSEQ Assay, a bias-controlled multiplex PCR. As for the authors' bioinformatics: Nucleated cell counts per sample were estimated from amplification of reference gene primers within the assay. To quantify the absolute abundance of each unique TCRbeta CDR3 rearrangement, sequence reads were collapsed and filtered. Productive Simpson clonality was computed per sample as the square root of Simpson's diversity index over productive rearrangements. TCRdb limited this immuneACCESS table to in-frame rearrangements with V and J called. A share of clones is missing; checked studies link under half to unresolved V genes, and the rest is unexplained. That table furnishes V, J and clone size, whereas the DNA furnished D and trimming. This sample is represented by 65,000 or so clones; approximately 75% of them were singletons. The ten largest account for under 15% of the sample.

The V and J segments used are TRBV30 and TRBJ1-1; the D gene assignment is ambiguous. The sequencing sample was made of peripheral blood. This sequence was found in a man older than 75 with acute or convalescent COVID-19. The CDR3 sequence is CAWSESYTEAFF. The nucleotide sequence reads TGTGCCTGGAGTGAGAGCTACACTGAAGCTTTCTTT.